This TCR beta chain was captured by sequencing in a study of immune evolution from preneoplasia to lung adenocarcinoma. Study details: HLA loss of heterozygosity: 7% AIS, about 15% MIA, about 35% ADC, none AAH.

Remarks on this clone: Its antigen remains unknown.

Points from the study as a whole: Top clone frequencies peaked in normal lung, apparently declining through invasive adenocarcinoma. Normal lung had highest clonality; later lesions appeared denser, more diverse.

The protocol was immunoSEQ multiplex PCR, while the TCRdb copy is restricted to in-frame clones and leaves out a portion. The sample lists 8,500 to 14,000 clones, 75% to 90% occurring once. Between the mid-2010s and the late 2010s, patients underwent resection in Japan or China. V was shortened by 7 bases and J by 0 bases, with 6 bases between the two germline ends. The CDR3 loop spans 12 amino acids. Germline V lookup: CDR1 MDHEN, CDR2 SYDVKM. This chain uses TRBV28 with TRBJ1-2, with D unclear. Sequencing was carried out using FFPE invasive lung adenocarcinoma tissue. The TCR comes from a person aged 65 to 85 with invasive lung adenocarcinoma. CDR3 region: CASTGTNYGYTF. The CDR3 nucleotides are TGTGCCAGCACCGGAACTAACTATGGCTACACCTTC.